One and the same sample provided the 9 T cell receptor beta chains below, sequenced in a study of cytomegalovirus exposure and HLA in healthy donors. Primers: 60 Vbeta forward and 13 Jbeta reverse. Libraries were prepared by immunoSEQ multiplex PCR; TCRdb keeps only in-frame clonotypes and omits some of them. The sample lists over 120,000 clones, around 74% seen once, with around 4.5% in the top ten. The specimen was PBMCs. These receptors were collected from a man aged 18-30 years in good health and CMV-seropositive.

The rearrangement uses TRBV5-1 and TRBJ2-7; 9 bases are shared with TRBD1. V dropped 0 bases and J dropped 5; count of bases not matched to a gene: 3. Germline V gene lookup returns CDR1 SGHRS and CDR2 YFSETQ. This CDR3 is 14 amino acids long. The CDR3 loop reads CASSLGDRDDEQYF. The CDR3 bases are TGCGCCAGCAGCTTGGGGGACAGGGACGACGAGCAGTACTTC.

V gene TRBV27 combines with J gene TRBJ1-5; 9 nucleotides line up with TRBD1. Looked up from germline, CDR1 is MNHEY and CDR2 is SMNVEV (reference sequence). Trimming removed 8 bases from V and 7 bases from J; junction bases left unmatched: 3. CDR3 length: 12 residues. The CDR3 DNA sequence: TGTGCCAGCGCGACAGGGGGACAGCCCCAGCATTTT. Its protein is CASATGGQPQHF.

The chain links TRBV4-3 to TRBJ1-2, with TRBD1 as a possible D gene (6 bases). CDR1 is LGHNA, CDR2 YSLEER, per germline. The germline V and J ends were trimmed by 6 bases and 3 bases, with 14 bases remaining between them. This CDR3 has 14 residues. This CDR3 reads CASSDQGIDYGYTF. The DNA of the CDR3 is TGCGCCAGCAGTGATCAGGGGATTGACTATGGCTACACCTTC.

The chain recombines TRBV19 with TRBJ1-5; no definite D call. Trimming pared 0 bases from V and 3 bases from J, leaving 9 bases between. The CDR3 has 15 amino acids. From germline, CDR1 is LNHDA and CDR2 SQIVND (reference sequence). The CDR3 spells CASSIEGWANQPQHF. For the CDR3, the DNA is TGTGCCAGTAGTATAGAGGGTTGGGCCAATCAGCCCCAGCATTTT.

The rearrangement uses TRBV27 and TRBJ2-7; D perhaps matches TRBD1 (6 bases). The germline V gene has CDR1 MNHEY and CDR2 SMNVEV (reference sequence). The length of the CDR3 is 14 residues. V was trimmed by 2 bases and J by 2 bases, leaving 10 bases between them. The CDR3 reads CASSLHRAPYEQYF. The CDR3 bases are TGTGCCAGCAGTTTACACAGGGCGCCCTACGAGCAGTACTTC.

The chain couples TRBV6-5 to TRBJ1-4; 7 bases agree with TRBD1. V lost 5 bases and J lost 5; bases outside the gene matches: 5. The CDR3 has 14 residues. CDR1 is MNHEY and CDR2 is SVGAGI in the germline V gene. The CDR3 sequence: CASSPGQWNEKLFF. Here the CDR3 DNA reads TGTGCCAGCAGTCCGGGACAGTGGAATGAAAAACTGTTTTTT.

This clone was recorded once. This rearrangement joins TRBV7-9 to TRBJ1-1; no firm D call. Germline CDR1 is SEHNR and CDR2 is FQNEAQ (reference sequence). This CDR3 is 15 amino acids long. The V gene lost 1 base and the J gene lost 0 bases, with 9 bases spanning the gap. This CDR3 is CASSLGAVMNTEAFF. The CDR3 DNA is TGTGCCAGCAGCTTAGGAGCTGTTATGAACACTGAAGCTTTCTTT.

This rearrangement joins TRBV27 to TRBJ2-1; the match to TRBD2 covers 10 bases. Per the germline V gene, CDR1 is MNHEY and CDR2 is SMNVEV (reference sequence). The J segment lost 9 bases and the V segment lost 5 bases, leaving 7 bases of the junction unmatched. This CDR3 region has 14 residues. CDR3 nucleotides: TGTGCCAGCAGTCCAGCGGGGGGGTTCGGTGAGCAGTTCTTC. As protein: CASSPAGGFGEQFF.

Written as DNA, the CDR3 is TGTGCCAGCAAAAGACAGAACTATGGCTACACCTTC. It specifies CASKRQNYGYTF. This sequence joins TRBV6-1 and TRBJ1-2, with TRBD1 as a possible D gene (5 bases). The V end was cut by 7 bases, the J end by 2 bases, with 8 bases between. Germline V gene lookup returns CDR1 MNHNS and CDR2 SASEGT. This CDR3 spans 12 amino acids.